This T cell receptor (beta chain) was profiled in a study of cytomegalovirus exposure and HLA in healthy donors. Findings and limits, study-wide: According to the study, roughly 160 TCR beta chains were cytomegalovirus-associated.

Note on this clone: Its specificity is not known.

CDR3 length: 16 residues. Trimming at V came to 0 bases and at J to 5 bases, leaving 7 bases not matched to a gene. The V gene's germline CDR1 is SGHTA and CDR2 FQGTGA. The PCR used 60 Vbeta and 13 Jbeta primers. Using immunoSEQ multiplex PCR, the repertoire was profiled, and TCRdb retains in-frame clones only, with some absent. The sample lists about 120,000 clones; over 60% were seen once. Sequencing was carried out using PBMCs. This receptor was identified in a young man in good health and CMV-seropositive. The V and J genes are TRBV7-3 and TRBJ2-5, with 9 bases matching TRBD2. CDR3 sequence: CASSLTRSGRTETQYF. CDR3 bases: TGTGCCAGCAGCTTAACGCGCAGCGGGAGGACGGAGACCCAGTACTTC.